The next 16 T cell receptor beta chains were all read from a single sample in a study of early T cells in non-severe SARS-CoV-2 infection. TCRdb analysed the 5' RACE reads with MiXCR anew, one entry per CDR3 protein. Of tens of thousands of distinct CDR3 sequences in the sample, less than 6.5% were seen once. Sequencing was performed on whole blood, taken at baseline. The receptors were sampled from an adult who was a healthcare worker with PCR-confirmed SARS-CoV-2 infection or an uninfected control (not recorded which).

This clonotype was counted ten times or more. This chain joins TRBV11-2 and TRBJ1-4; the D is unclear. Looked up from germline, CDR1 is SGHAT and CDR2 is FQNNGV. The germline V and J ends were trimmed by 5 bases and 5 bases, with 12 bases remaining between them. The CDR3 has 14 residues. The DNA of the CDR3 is TGTGCCAGCAGCCCCTCCCACCAGAATGAAAAACTGTTTTTT. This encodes CASSPSHQNEKLFF. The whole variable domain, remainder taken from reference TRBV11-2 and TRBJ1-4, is EAGVAQSPRYKIIEKRQSVAFWCNPISGHATLYWYQQILGQGPKLLIQFQNNGVVDDSQLPKDRFSAERLKGVDSTLKIQPAKLEDSAVYLCASSPSHQNEKLFFGSGTQLSVL.

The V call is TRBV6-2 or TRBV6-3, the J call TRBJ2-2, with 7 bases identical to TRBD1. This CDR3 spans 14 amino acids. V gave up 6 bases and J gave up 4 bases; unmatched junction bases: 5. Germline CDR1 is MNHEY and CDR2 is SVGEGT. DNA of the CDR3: TGTGCCAGCAGCCGGGACAGACTCACCGGGGAGCTGTTTTTT. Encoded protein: CASSRDRLTGELFF.

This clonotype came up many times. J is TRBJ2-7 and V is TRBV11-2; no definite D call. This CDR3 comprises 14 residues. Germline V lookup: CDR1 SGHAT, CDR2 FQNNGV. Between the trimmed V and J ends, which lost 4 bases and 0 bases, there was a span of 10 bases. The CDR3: CASSYLPSSYEQYF. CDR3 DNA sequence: TGTGCCAGCAGCTACCTCCCCAGCTCCTACGAGCAGTACTTC.

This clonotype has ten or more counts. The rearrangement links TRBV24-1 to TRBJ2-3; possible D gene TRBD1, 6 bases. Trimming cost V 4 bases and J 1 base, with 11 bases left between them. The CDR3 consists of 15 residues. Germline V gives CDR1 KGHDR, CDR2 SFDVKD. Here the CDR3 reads CATSDQGGGTDTQYF. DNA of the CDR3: TGTGCCACCAGTGACCAAGGGGGTGGCACAGATACGCAGTATTTT.

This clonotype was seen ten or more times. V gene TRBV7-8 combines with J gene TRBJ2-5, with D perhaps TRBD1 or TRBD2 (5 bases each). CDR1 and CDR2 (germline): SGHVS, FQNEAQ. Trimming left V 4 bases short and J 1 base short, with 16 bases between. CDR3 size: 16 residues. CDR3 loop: CASSSGHLNRQETQYF. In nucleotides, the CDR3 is TGTGCCAGCAGCTCGGGGCACTTAAATCGCCAAGAGACCCAGTACTTC.

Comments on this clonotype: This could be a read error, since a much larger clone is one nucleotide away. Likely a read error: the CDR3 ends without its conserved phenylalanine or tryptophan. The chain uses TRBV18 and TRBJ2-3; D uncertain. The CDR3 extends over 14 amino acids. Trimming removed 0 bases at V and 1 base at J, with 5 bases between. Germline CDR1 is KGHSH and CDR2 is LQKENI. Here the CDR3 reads CASSPPGGTDTQYY. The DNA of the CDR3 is TGTGCCAGCTCACCACCGGGCGGCACAGATACGCAGTATTAT.

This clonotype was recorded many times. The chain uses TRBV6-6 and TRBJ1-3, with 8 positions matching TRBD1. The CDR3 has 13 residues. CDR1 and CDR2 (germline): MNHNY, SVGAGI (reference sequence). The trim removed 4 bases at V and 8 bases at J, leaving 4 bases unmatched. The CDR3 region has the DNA TGTGCCAGCAGTTTCGACAGGGGCTACACCATATATTTT. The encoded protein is CASSFDRGYTIYF.

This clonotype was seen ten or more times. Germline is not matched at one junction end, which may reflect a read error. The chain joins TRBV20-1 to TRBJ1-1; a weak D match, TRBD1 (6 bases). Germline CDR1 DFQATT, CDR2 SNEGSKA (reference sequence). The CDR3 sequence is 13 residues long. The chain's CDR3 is CSARQGMDTEAFF. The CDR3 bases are TGCAGTGCTAGGCAGGGGATGGACACTGAAGCCTTCTTT.

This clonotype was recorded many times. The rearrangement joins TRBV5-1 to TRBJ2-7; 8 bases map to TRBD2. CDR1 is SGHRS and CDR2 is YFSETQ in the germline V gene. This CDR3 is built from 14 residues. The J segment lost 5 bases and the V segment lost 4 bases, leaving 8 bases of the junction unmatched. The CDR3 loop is CASSLMSGSDEQYV. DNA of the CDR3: TGCGCCAGCAGCCTTATGAGCGGGAGCGACGAGCAGTACGTC.

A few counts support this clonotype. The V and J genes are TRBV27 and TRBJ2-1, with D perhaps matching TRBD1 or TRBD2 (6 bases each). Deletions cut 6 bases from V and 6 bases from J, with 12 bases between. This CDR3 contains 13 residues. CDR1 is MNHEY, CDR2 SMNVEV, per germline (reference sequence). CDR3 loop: CASSWGAFNEQFF. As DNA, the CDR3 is TGTGCCAGCAGCTGGGGGGCGTTCAATGAGCAGTTCTTC.

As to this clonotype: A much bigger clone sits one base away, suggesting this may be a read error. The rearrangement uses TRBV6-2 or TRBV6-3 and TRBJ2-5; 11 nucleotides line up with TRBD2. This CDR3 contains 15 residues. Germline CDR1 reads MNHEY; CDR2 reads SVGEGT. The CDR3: CTSIRTSGPQETQYF. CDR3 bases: TGTACCAGCATTAGGACTAGCGGGCCCCAAGAGACCCAGTACTTC.

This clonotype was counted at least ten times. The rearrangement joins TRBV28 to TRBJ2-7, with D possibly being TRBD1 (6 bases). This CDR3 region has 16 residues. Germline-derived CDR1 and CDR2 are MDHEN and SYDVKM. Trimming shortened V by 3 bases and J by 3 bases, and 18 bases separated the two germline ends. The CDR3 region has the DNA TGTGCCAGCAGTTTGGGGGCTCCCTCCGAGGGCTACGAGCAGTACTTC. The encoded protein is CASSLGAPSEGYEQYF. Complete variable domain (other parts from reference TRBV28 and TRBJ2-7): DVKVTQSSRYLVKRTGEKVFLECVQDMDHENMFWYRQDPGLGLRLIYFSYDVKMKEKGDIPEGYSVSREKKERFSLILESASTNQTSMYLCASSLGAPSEGYEQYFGPGTRLTVT.

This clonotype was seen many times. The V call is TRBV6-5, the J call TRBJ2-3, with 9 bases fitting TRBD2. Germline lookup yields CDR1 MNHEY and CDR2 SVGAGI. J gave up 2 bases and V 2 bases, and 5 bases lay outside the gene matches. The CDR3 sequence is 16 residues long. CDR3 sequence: CASSYETSGYTDTQYF. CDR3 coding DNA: TGTGCCAGCAGTTACGAAACTAGCGGGTACACAGATACGCAGTATTTT.

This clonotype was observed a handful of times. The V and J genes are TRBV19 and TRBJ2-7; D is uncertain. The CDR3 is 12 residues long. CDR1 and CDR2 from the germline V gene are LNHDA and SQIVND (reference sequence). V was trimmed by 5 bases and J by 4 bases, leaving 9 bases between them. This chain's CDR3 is CASSLPIYEQYF. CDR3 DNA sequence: TGTGCCAGTAGTCTCCCTATATACGAGCAGTACTTC. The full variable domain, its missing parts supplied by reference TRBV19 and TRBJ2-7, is DGGITQSPKYLFRKEGQNVTLSCEQNLNHDAMYWYRQDPGQGLRLIYYSQIVNDFQKGDIAEGYSVSREKKESFPLTVTSAQKNPTAFYLCASSLPIYEQYFGPGTRLTVT.

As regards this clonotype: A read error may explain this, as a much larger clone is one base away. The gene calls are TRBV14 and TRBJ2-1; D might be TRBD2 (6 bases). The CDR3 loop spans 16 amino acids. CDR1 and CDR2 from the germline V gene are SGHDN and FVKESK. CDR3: CASSAYSGWSCNEQFF. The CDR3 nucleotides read TGTGCCAGCAGCGCTTATAGCGGATGGTCCTGCAATGAGCAGTTCTTC.

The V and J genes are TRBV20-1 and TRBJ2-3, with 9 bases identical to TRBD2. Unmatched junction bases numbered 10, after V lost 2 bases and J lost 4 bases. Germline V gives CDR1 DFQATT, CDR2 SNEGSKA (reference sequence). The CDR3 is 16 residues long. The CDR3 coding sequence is TGCAGTGCTAGACAAGCCGTGGGACTAGCCCCAGATACGCAGTATTTT. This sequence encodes CSARQAVGLAPDTQYF.